This T cell receptor (beta chain) was identified in a study of a mutant IDH1 vaccine in newly diagnosed glioma (dated by TCRdb to 2020 to 2022). For the wider study: Of the approximately 34 patients who were treated, about 62% were male and about 40% were female, and the mean age was around 43 years. Before enrollment, patients had received standard therapy of radiotherapy alone, temozolomide alone, or radiochemotherapy with temozolomide; most received the combination. Six visits were used for peripheral blood collection: V03 (baseline), V05, V07, V10, V12 and V13. Longitudinal TCRB deep sequencing was performed for some 25 treated patients wherever samples were available for exploratory analyses.

Libraries were constructed by the immunoSEQ multiplex PCR assay. Rearranged TCR beta chain sequences were amplified with the hsTCRB Kit following the manufacturer's protocol. An Illumina MiSeq was used to sequence the TCRB libraries. On the authors' methods: The proprietary platform of the kit vendor was used for demultiplexing, trimming and gene mapping. TCRdb obtained this table from immuneACCESS and retained in-frame rearrangements with V and J assigned. These tables miss some clones; where compared with another copy, unresolved V genes account for less than half of the shortfall, and the remainder is unexplained. V and J calls and clone size follow that table, whereas D and trimming were derived from the DNA. This sample holds roughly 68,000 clones; more than 65% were observed only once. More than 6.5% of the sample comes from the top ten. Concerning this clone itself: Its antigen is unknown. No quality values exist for individual bases; no much larger clone is one base distant.

From its cysteine to its phenylalanine, the CDR3 spans 16 amino acids. Left in the record is the CDR3 DNA by itself, 48 bases read in frame from the first base. The germline V gene (reference sequence) gives CDR1 as MNHNY and CDR2 as SVGAGI. From V the trimming removes 2 bases and from J it removes 2 bases, while the gene matches leave 4 bases of the junction unaccounted for. The time point label, as the study defines it: baseline, week 1 (first vaccination visit). Taken with the paper, the label for treatment or condition translates to: pre-vaccination baseline after standard-of-care therapy. All donors had newly diagnosed IDH1-mutant astrocytomas of WHO grade 3 or 4 that showed loss of nuclear ATRX. The samples were drawn from NOA16, a multicentre, single-arm, open-label phase I trial in Germany that tested a mutant IDH1 peptide vaccine in humans for the first time. Visit V03 blood draws served as the baseline sample for immunogenicity testing. Genomic DNA for TCRB sequencing was extracted from EDTA blood using the DNeasy Blood and Tissue Kit.

Study-wide findings and limitations: Selection of PBMC samples for TCRB deep sequencing was based on availability. Pseudoprogression appeared unrelated to alterations in the top peripheral T cell clonotypes detected by TCRB sequencing. According to the authors, sample limitations meant that analyses of patient blood samples could not be reproduced. Immune responses induced by the vaccine were seen in 90% to 95% of patients across multiple MHC alleles.

The chain was built from TRBV6-6 and TRBJ1-2, with 11 bases aligning to TRBD1. This material consisted of PBMCs, taken from a glioma patient treated with radiotherapy, temozolomide or both. This clonotype was obtained from a man aged 50-59 years with glioma. CDR3 loop: CASSYGDRGRNYGYTF. The DNA sequence is TGTGCCAGCAGTTACGGGGACAGGGGGAGGAACTATGGCTACACCTTC.